The next 28 T cell receptor beta chains were all read from a single sample in a study of CD8 T cells in Susac syndrome. After extraction with the RNeasy kit, roughly 0.5 to 1 ug of the RNA was reverse transcribed using random hexamers. TCRdb processed the immunoSEQ multiplex PCR reads anew with MiXCR; each CDR3 protein has one entry. The repertoire holds roughly 120,000 distinct CDR3 sequences, with more than 80% as singletons. What was sequenced was CD8+ T cells from PBMCs. These receptors were obtained from a human donor with multiple sclerosis.

The rearrangement uses TRBV20-1 and TRBJ2-3; 12 positions match TRBD2. V gave up 2 bases and J gave up 0 bases; unmatched junction bases: 3. Germline assignment: CDR1 DFQATT and CDR2 SNEGSKA (reference sequence). This CDR3 contains 16 residues. CDR3 sequence: CSARSGLAGSTDTQYF. The CDR3 DNA reads TGCAGTGCTAGATCTGGACTAGCGGGGAGCACAGATACGCAGTATTTT.

This clonotype was recorded once. The rearrangement links TRBV30 to TRBJ2-3, with 8 bases aligning to TRBD2. V trimming: 0 bases; J trimming: 4 bases; junction bases outside the gene matches: 6. The CDR3 loop spans 15 amino acids. The germline gives CDR1 GTSNPN, CDR2 SVGIG (reference sequence). The CDR3 region has the DNA TGTGCCTGGAGTGTCGGGGGGGGTCTCGCAGATACGCAGTATTTT. It is translated as CAWSVGGGLADTQYF.

This chain joins TRBV5-1 and TRBJ2-1, with TRBD1 matching 10 bases. The junction had 5 bases not matched to a gene; V was cut back by 3 bases and J by 5 bases. The CDR3 sequence is 15 residues long. Germline CDR1 SGHRS, CDR2 YFSETQ. The CDR3 sequence is CASSYDRGLNNEQFF. CDR3 in DNA: TGCGCCAGCAGCTATGACAGGGGGCTTAACAATGAGCAGTTCTTC.

The chain is built from TRBV15 and TRBJ1-5; 7 bases agree with TRBD1. The CDR3 runs to 16 residues. Trimming at V came to 1 base and at J to 8 bases, leaving 11 bases not matched to a gene. Germline V gene data show CDR1 as LNHNV and CDR2 as YYDKDF (reference sequence). CDR3 amino acids: CATSRADRYPDEPQHF. The DNA of the CDR3 is TGTGCCACCAGCAGAGCGGACAGGTACCCCGATGAGCCCCAGCATTTT.

This chain joins TRBV24-1 and TRBJ2-1; the D is unclear. The V end was cut by 5 bases, the J end by 4 bases, with 5 bases between. The CDR3 extends over 12 amino acids. The germline V gene encodes CDR1 KGHDR and CDR2 SFDVKD. DNA for the CDR3: TGTGCCACCAGTGGACCATACAATGAGCAGTTCTTC. It codes for CATSGPYNEQFF.

The rearrangement links TRBV4-1 to TRBJ2-1; no firm D call. This CDR3 comprises 16 residues. Trimming left V 2 bases short and J 0 bases short, with 11 bases between. CDR1 MGHRA and CDR2 YSYEKL come from the germline V gene. CDR3 region: CASSQQLSGSYNEQFF. The CDR3 DNA sequence: TGCGCCAGCAGCCAACAACTTTCGGGCTCCTACAATGAGCAGTTCTTC.

The chain combines TRBV11-2 with TRBJ2-7; D gene uncertain. CDR3 length: 15 residues. V lost 2 bases and J lost 3, with 14 bases in between. Germline V CDR1 and CDR2: SGHAT, FQNNGV. CDR3 in DNA: TGTGCCAGCAGCTTATTAGCTCAAGGAATCTACGAGCAGTACTTC. Amino acids: CASSLLAQGIYEQYF.

The chain joins TRBV9 to TRBJ1-4, with D possibly being TRBD1 (6 bases). The V and J ends lost 4 bases and 8 bases respectively, with 18 bases between them. The CDR3 is 15 residues long. Germline values: CDR1 SGDLS, CDR2 YYNGEE. CDR3 amino acids: CASSMNGQRKEKLFF. CDR3 nucleotides: TGTGCCAGCAGCATGAACGGACAGAGGAAAGAAAAACTGTTTTTT.

The V gene is TRBV5-8, the J gene TRBJ1-1; D is perhaps TRBD1 (5 bases). The CDR3 is made up of 14 amino acids. Germline V CDR1 and CDR2: SGHTS, YDEGEE. V lost 4 bases, J lost 2 bases, and 12 bases lay in between. CDR3 nucleotide sequence: TGTGCCAGCAGCGTGGGACTAACAAACACTGAAGCTTTCTTT. Amino acid sequence: CASSVGLTNTEAFF.

The chain recombines TRBV2 with TRBJ2-7, with 9 bases identical to TRBD1. The J segment lost 3 bases and the V segment lost 7 bases, leaving 4 bases of the junction unmatched. The CDR3 has 13 amino acids. Germline CDR1 and CDR2: SNHLY and FYNNEI. The CDR3 sequence is CASNPGQGYEQYF. The CDR3 DNA reads TGTGCCAGCAATCCGGGACAGGGCTACGAGCAGTACTTC.

The chain links TRBV10-3 to TRBJ1-1, with unresolved D. CDR1 and CDR2 (germline): ENHRY, SYGVKD. CDR3 length equals 14 residues. V was pared by 7 bases and J by 0 bases, with 12 bases between. CDR3 nucleotide sequence: TGTGCCATCAAGAGGAGCGTTATGAACACTGAAGCTTTCTTT. This gives the protein CAIKRSVMNTEAFF.

The genes are TRBV7-9 and TRBJ2-1; maybe TRBD1 (6 bases). CDR3 length: 12 amino acids. Trimming removed 5 bases at V and 11 bases at J, with 13 bases between. Germline-derived CDR1 and CDR2 are SEHNR and FQNEAQ (reference sequence). The CDR3 DNA is TGTGCCAGCAGCCCACAGGGTAATCAGCAGTTCTTC. Translating it yields CASSPQGNQQFF. Full variable domain (remainder filled in from reference TRBV7-9 and TRBJ2-1): DTGVSQNPRHKITKRGQNVTFRCDPISEHNRLYWYRQTLGQGPEFLTYFQNEAQLEKSRLLSDRFSAERPKGSFSTLEIQRTEQGDSAMYLCASSPQGNQQFFGPGTRLTVL.

This chain uses TRBV2 with TRBJ2-7, with 7 bases lining up with TRBD2. The V gene's germline CDR1 is SNHLY and CDR2 FYNNEI. Trimming at V came to 6 bases and at J to 0 bases, leaving 2 bases not matched to a gene. The CDR3 is 13 residues long. Here the CDR3 reads CASRAGFSYEQYV. The DNA for the CDR3 is TGTGCCAGCAGAGCGGGATTCTCCTACGAGCAGTACGTC.

CDR3 amino acids: CASSPGQGRAKNIQYF. The CDR3 bases are TGTGCCAGCAGTCCGGGACAGGGGAGGGCCAAAAACATTCAGTACTTC. This chain joins TRBV28 and TRBJ2-4, with 10 nucleotides matching TRBD1. The CDR3 length is 16 residues. The germline CDR1 and CDR2 sequences are MDHEN and SYDVKM. Trimming removed 5 bases from V and 1 base from J; junction bases left unmatched: 5.

The chain couples TRBV15 to TRBJ2-7; 9 bases are a match to TRBD1. CDR1 LNHNV and CDR2 YYDKDF come from the germline V gene (reference sequence). CDR3 size: 15 residues. Trimming removed 1 base from V and 7 bases from J; junction bases left unmatched: 8. This CDR3 is CATSRGRTGAGEQYV. The CDR3 region has the DNA TGTGCCACCAGCAGAGGAAGGACAGGGGCGGGTGAGCAGTACGTC.

The CDR3 protein is CASSIFEDRTDTQYF. The CDR3 region has the DNA TGTGCCAGTAGTATATTTGAGGATCGGACAGATACGCAGTATTTT. The V call is TRBV19, the J call TRBJ2-3; D is ambiguous. Germline CDR1 is LNHDA and CDR2 is SQIVND (reference sequence). The CDR3 sequence is 15 residues long. The ends were cut back, 2 bases at V and 3 bases at J, with 12 bases in the middle.

V usage is TRBV7-3 and J usage is TRBJ2-1, with TRBD2 matching 9 bases. V was clipped by 4 bases and J by 1 base; unmatched bases: 11. The CDR3 has 18 residues. From germline, CDR1 is SGHTA and CDR2 FQGTGA. CDR3: CASSSADGSGGSYNEQFF. CDR3 nucleotide sequence: TGTGCCAGCAGCTCCGCGGATGGGAGCGGGGGGTCCTACAATGAGCAGTTCTTC. The full variable domain, in which reference TRBV7-3 and TRBJ2-1 provide the parts outside the CDR3, is GAGVSQTPSNKVTEKGKYVELRCDPISGHTALYWYRQSLGQGPEFLIYFQGTGAADDSGLPNDRFFAVRPEGSVSTLKIQRTERGDSAVYLCASSSADGSGGSYNEQFFGPGTRLTVL.

J is TRBJ2-3 and V is TRBV29-1, with 7 bases lining up with TRBD1. Germline assignment: CDR1 SQVTM and CDR2 ANQGSEA. J gave up 4 bases and V 1 base, and 5 bases lay outside the gene matches. The CDR3 spans 14 residues. The CDR3 nucleotides are TGCAGCGTTGAAGGACAGGGTAATGCAGATACGCAGTATTTT. Its translation is CSVEGQGNADTQYF.

V gene TRBV4-1 combines with J gene TRBJ2-5; D is unresolved. CDR3 length: 14 residues. V gave up 0 bases and J gave up 2 bases, with 7 bases separating them. Germline assignment: CDR1 MGHRA and CDR2 YSYEKL. Here the CDR3 reads CASSQERLQETQYF. The CDR3 DNA follows: TGCGCCAGCAGCCAAGAGCGCCTGCAAGAGACCCAGTACTTC.

The V call is TRBV4-1, the J call TRBJ1-1; TRBD1 is a possible D gene (5 bases). Germline V gene data show CDR1 as MGHRA and CDR2 as YSYEKL. The CDR3 totals 14 residues. V lost 1 base and J lost 0, with 6 bases in between. CDR3 bases: TGCGCCAGCAGCCAAGGACAGATGAACACTGAAGCTTTCTTT. This gives the protein CASSQGQMNTEAFF.

This clonotype was detected only once. The DNA of the CDR3 is TGTGCCAGCAGCGTAGGTAGGAACCAAGAGACCCAGTACTTC. It translates to CASSVGRNQETQYF. The chain carries TRBV9 and TRBJ2-5; D unresolved. CDR3 length: 14 amino acids. Trimming removed 0 bases from V and 0 bases from J, with 6 bases in between. The V gene's germline CDR1 is SGDLS and CDR2 YYNGEE.

The chain recombines TRBV29-1 with TRBJ1-1; D call uncertain. The CDR3 consists of 17 residues. Trimming stripped 1 base from V and 1 base from J, with 19 bases between. CDR1 is SQVTM, CDR2 ANQGSEA, per germline. This CDR3 reads CSVEVGRTGTPNTEAFF. The CDR3 DNA sequence: TGCAGCGTTGAAGTAGGTCGGACGGGCACCCCGAACACTGAAGCTTTCTTT.

V is TRBV7-8 and J is TRBJ2-2; 9 bases line up with TRBD1. Germline V gene lookup returns CDR1 SGHVS and CDR2 FQNEAQ. The CDR3 consists of 15 residues. The J segment lost 6 bases and the V segment lost 4 bases, leaving 6 bases of the junction unmatched. The CDR3 is CASSWDRERAGELFF. For the CDR3, the DNA is TGTGCCAGCAGCTGGGACAGGGAGAGGGCCGGGGAGCTGTTTTTT.

CDR3 DNA sequence: TGTGCCAGCAGCTTGGGGGCGATCAGGGCGTTCGGAAACACCATATATTTT. This codes for CASSLGAIRAFGNTIYF. The genes are TRBV5-6 and TRBJ1-3; the D gene is possibly TRBD1 (5 bases). V was clipped by 0 bases and J by 4 bases, with 17 bases between them. CDR3 length: 17 amino acids. Germline CDR1 is SGHDT and CDR2 is YYEEEE. The full variable domain, completed using reference TRBV5-6 and TRBJ1-3, is DAGVTQSPTHLIKTRGQQVTLRCSPKSGHDTVSWYQQALGQGPQFIFQYYEEEERQRGNFPDRFSGHQFPNYSSELNVNALLLGDSALYLCASSLGAIRAFGNTIYFGEGSWLTVV.

The chain uses TRBV2 and TRBJ1-1, with D uncertain. The CDR3 totals 12 residues. Germline values: CDR1 SNHLY, CDR2 FYNNEI. Trimming pared 4 bases from V and 5 bases from J, leaving 8 bases between. The CDR3 region is CASSGARTEAFF. In DNA form, the CDR3 reads TGTGCCAGCAGTGGGGCGCGGACTGAAGCTTTCTTT.

This rearrangement joins TRBV6-5 to TRBJ2-7, with TRBD1 matching over 10 bases. The CDR3 has 17 residues. The trim removed 2 bases at V and 3 bases at J, leaving 10 bases unmatched. Germline V CDR1 and CDR2: MNHEY, SVGAGI. CDR3 region: CASSYARTRDRGYEQYF. For the CDR3, the DNA is TGTGCCAGCAGTTACGCTAGGACCCGGGACAGGGGCTACGAGCAGTACTTC.

The sample holds one count of this clonotype. J is TRBJ2-7 and V is TRBV6-1; TRBD1 matches at 9 bases. This CDR3 comprises 16 residues. V was pared by 0 bases and J by 4 bases, with 7 bases of the junction left unmatched. Germline V gene sequence: CDR1 MNHNS, CDR2 SASEGT. The CDR3 nucleotides are TGTGCCAGCAGTGAAGCGCGGACAGGGGTGGTGTACGAGCAGTACGTC. Amino acids: CASSEARTGVVYEQYV.

This rearrangement joins TRBV7-9 to TRBJ1-2; 7 bases map to TRBD1. Germline lookup yields CDR1 SEHNR and CDR2 FQNEAQ (reference sequence). The CDR3 loop spans 16 amino acids. The V segment lost 3 bases and the J segment 4 bases; nucleotides outside the gene matches: 11. The DNA for the CDR3 is TGTGCCAGCAGCTTCACCGGGGGGACAGCCTTCTATGGCTACACCTTC. Its translation: CASSFTGGTAFYGYTF.